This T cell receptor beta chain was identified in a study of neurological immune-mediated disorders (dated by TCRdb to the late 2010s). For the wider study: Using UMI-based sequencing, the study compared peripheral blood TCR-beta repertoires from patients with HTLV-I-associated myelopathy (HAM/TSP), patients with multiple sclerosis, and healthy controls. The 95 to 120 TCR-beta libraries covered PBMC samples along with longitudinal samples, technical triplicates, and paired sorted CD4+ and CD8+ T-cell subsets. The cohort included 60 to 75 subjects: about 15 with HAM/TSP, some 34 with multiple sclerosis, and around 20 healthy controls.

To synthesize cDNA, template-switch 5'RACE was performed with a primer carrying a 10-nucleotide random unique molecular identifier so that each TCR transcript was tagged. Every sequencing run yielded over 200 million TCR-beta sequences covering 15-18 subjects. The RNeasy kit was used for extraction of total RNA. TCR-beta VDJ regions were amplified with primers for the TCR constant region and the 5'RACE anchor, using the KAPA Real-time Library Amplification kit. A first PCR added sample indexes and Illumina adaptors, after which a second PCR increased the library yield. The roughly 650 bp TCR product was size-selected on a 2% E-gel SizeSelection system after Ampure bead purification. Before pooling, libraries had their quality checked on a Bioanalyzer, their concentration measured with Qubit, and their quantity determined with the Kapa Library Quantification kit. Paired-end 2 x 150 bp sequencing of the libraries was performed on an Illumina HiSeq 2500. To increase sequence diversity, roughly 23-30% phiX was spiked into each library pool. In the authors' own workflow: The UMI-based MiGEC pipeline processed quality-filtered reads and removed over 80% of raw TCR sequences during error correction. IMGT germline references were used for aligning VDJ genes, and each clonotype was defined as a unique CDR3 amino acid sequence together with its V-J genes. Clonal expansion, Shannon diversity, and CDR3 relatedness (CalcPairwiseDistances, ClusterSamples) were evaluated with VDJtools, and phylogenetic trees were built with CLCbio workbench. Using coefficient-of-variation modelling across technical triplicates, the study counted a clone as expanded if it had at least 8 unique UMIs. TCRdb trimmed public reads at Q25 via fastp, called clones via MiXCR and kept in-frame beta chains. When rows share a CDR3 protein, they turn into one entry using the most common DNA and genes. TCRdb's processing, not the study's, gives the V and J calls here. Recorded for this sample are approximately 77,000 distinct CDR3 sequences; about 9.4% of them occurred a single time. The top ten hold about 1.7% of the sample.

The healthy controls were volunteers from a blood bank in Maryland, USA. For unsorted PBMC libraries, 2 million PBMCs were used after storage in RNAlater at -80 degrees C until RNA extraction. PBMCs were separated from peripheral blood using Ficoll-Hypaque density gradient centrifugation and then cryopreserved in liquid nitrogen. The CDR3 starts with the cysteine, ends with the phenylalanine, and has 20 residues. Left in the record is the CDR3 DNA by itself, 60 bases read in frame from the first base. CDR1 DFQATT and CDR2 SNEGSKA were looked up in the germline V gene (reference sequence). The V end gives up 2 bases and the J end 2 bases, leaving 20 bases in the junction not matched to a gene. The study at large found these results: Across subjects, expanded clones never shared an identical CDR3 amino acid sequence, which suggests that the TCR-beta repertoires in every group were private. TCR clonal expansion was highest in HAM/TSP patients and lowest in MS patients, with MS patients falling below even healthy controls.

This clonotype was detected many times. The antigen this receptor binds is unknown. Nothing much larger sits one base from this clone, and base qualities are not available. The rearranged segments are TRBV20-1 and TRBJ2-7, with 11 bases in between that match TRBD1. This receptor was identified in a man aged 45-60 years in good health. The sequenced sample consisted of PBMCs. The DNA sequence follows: TGCAGTGCTAGATCAAAAAAACCGGGACAGGGGGTACTCCTCGCCTACGAGCAGTACTTC. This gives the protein CSARSKKPGQGVLLAYEQYF.